The sequence of this T cell receptor (beta chain) was determined in a study of cytomegalovirus exposure and HLA in healthy donors. Findings of the study overall: High specificity and sensitivity for cytomegalovirus status were reported for the classifier. Overall, around 150 TCR beta chains were annotated as cytomegalovirus-associated.

With respect to this clone: Its antigen is not identified.

The CDR3 extends over 17 amino acids. Trimming shortened V by 5 bases and J by 2 bases, and 18 bases separated the two germline ends. Germline CDR1 LNHDA, CDR2 SQIVND (reference sequence). The table came from immunoSEQ multiplex PCR; TCRdb's copy has only in-frame clones and leaves some out. The sample has roughly 140,000 clones; roughly nine tenths are singletons. The V gene is TRBV19, the J gene TRBJ2-2; perhaps TRBD2 as D (6 bases). The sequenced sample was PBMCs. The sequence came from a young woman in good health and CMV-seropositive. This CDR3 reads CASSDSGLNLNTGELFF. The CDR3, as DNA: TGTGCCAGTAGTGATTCGGGACTGAACCTAAACACCGGGGAGCTGTTTTTT.